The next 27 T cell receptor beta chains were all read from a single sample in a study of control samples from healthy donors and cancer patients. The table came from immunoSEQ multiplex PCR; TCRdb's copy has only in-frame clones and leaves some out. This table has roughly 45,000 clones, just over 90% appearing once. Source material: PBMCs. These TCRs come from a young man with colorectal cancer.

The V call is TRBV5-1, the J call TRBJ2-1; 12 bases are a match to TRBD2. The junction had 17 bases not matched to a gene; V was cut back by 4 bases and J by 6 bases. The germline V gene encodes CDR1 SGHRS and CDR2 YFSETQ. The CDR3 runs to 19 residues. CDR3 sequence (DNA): TGCGCCAGCAGCGATGAACTACTAGCGGGGGGCCGCAATGTCAATGAGCAGTTCTTC. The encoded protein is CASSDELLAGGRNVNEQFF.

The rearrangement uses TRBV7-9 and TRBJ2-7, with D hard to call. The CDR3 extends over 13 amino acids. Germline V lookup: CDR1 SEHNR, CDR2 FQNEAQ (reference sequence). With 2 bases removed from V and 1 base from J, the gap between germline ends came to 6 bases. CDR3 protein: CASSLQPSYEQYV. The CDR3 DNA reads TGTGCCAGCAGCTTACAGCCGTCCTACGAGCAGTACGTC.

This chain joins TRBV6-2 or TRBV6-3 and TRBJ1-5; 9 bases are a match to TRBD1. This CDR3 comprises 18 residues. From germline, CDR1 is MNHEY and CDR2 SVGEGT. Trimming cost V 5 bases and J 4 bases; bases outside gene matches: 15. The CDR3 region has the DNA TGTGCCAGCAGTAAACACCCGGGACAGGGAAGGGGAAATCAGCCCCAGCATTTT. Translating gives CASSKHPGQGRGNQPQHF.

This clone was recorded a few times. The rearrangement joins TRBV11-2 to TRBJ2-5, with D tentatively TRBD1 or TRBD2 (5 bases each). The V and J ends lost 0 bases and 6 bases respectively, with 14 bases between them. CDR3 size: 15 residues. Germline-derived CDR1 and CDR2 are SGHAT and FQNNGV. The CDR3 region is CASSLDVGVEKTQYF. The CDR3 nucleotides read TGTGCCAGCAGCTTAGATGTGGGGGTGGAGAAGACCCAGTACTTC.

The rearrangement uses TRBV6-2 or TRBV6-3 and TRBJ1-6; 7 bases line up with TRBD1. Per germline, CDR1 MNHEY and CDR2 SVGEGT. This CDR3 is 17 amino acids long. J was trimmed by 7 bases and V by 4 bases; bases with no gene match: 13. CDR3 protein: CASSSRTGPGANSPLHF. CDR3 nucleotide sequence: TGTGCCAGCAGTTCACGGACAGGCCCGGGAGCAAATTCACCCCTCCACTTT.

The CDR3 sequence: CASRHQLAGGPSVYNEQFF. The CDR3 region has the DNA TGTGCCAGCAGGCACCAACTAGCGGGGGGGCCCAGTGTTTACAATGAGCAGTTCTTC. The chain combines TRBV11-2 with TRBJ2-1; TRBD2 matches 13 bases. The junction had 15 bases not matched to a gene; V was cut back by 6 bases and J by 4 bases. This CDR3 comprises 19 residues. In germline, CDR1 is SGHAT, CDR2 FQNNGV. Full variable domain (remainder filled in from reference TRBV11-2 and TRBJ2-1): EAGVAQSPRYKIIEKRQSVAFWCNPISGHATLYWYQQILGQGPKLLIQFQNNGVVDDSQLPKDRFSAERLKGVDSTLKIQPAKLEDSAVYLCASRHQLAGGPSVYNEQFFGPGTRLTVL.

In nucleotides, the CDR3 is TGTGCCAGCAGGTCAATAGGGGGGACAGATACGCAGTATTTT. It specifies CASRSIGGTDTQYF. This chain joins TRBV7-9 and TRBJ2-3; D assignment may be TRBD1 or TRBD2 (6 bases each). There are 14 residues in the CDR3. V lost 6 bases to trimming and J lost 3 bases, with 13 bases between them. CDR1 and CDR2 (germline): SEHNR, FQNEAQ (reference sequence).

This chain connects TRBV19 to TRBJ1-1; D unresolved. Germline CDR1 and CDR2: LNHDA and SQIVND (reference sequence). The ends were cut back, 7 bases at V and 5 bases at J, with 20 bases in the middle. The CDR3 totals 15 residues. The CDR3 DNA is TGTGCCAGTACCCCCTTTGGGGAGGGAGGGACTGAAGCTTTCTTT. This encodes CASTPFGEGGTEAFF.

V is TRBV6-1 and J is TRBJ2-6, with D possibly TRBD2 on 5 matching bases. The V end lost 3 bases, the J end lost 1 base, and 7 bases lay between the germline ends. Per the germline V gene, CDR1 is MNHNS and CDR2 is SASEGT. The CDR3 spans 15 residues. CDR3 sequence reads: CASSEEVSGANVLTF. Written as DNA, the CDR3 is TGTGCCAGCAGTGAGGAGGTTTCTGGGGCCAACGTCCTGACTTTC.

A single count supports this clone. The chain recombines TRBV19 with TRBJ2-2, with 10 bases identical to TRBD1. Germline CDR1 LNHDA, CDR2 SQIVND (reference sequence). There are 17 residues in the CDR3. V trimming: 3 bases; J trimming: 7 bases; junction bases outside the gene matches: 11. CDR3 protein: CASSMLPRQGAGGELFF. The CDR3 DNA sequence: TGTGCCAGTAGTATGCTTCCGAGACAGGGGGCTGGCGGGGAGCTGTTTTTT. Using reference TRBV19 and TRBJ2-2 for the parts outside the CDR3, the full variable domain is DGGITQSPKYLFRKEGQNVTLSCEQNLNHDAMYWYRQDPGQGLRLIYYSQIVNDFQKGDIAEGYSVSREKKESFPLTVTSAQKNPTAFYLCASSMLPRQGAGGELFFGEGSRLTVL.

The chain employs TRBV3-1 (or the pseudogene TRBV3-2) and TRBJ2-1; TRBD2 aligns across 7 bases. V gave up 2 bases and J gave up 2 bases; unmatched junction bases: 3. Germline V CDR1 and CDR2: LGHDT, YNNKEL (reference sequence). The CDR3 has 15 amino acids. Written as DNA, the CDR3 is TGTGCCAGCAGCCAAATGGCGGGGGCCTACAATGAGCAGTTCTTC. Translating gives CASSQMAGAYNEQFF.

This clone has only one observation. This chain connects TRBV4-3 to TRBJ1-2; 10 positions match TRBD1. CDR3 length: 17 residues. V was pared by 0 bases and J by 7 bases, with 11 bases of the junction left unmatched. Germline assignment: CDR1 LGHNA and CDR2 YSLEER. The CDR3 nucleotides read TGCGCCAGCAGCCAAGAAGTGGGGCGAGGACAGGGGGTTGGCTACACCTTC. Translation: CASSQEVGRGQGVGYTF.

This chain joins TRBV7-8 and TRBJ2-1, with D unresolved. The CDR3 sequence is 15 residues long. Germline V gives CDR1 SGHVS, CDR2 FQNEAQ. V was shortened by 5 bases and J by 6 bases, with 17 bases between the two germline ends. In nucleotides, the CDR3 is TGTGCCAGCAGCCTCGCCTCCGTGGCAGGCAATGAGCAGTTCTTC. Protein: CASSLASVAGNEQFF.

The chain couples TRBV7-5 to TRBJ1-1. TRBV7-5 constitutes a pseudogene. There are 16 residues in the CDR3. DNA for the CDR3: TGTGTCAGAAGCTTAGAGGGAGGGTACGAGGGCACTGAAGCTTTCTTT. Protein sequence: CVRSLEGGYEGTEAFF.

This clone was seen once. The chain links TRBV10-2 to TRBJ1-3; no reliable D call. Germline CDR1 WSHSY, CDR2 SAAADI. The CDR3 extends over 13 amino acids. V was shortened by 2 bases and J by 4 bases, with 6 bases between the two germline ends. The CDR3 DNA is TGCGCCAGCAGTGAGCAGGCCGGAAACACCATATATTTT. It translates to CASSEQAGNTIYF.

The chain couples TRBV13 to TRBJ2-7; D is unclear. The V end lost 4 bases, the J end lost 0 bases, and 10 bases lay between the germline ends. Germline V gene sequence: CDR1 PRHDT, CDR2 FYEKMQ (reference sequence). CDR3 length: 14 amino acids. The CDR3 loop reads CASSYRADSYEQYF. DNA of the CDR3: TGTGCCAGCAGCTACCGGGCCGACTCCTACGAGCAGTACTTC.

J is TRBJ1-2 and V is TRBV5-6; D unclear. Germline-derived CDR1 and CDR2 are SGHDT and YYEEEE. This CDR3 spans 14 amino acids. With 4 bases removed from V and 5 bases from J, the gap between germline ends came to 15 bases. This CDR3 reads CASSPAGRLYGYTF. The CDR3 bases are TGTGCCAGCAGCCCTGCGGGGAGGTTATATGGCTACACCTTC.

In DNA form, the CDR3 reads TGTGCCAGCTCACCGAGCCAGGGGGGCGGCTATCAGCCCCAGCATTTT. Its protein is CASSPSQGGGYQPQHF. The chain has TRBV18 and TRBJ1-5, with 7 bases identical to TRBD1. CDR1 is KGHSH, CDR2 LQKENI, per germline. V gave up 3 bases and J gave up 5 bases; unmatched junction bases: 10. CDR3 length: 16 amino acids.

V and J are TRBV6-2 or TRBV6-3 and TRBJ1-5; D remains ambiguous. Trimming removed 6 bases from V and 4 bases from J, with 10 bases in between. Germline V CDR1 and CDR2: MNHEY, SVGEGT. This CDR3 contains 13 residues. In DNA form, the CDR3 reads TGTGCCAGCAGCACCCTTGGGAATCAGCCCCAGCATTTT. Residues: CASSTLGNQPQHF.

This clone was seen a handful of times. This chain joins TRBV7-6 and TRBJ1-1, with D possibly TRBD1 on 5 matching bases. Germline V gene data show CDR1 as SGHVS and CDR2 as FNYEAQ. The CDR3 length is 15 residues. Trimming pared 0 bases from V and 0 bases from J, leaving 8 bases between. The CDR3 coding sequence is TGTGCCAGCAGCTTAGCTCAGGGCATGAACACTGAAGCTTTCTTT. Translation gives CASSLAQGMNTEAFF.

The CDR3 DNA sequence: TGTGCCAGCAGCACACCTGGGACAGGGAGAGCTTTCTTT. It specifies CASSTPGTGRAFF. The rearrangement joins TRBV5-6 to TRBJ1-1, with 9 bases lining up with TRBD1. This CDR3 is built from 13 residues. The trim removed 4 bases at V and 10 bases at J, leaving 8 bases unmatched. The germline CDR1 and CDR2 sequences are SGHDT and YYEEEE.

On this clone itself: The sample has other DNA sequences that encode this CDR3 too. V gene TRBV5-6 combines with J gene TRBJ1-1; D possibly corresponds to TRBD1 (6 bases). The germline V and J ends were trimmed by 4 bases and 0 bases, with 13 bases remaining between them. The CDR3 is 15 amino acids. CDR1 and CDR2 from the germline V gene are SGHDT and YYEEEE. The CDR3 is CASSLQGPVNTEAFF. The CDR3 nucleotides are TGTGCCAGCAGCCTACAGGGCCCTGTGAACACTGAAGCTTTCTTT. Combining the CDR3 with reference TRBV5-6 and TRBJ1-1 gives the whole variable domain DAGVTQSPTHLIKTRGQQVTLRCSPKSGHDTVSWYQQALGQGPQFIFQYYEEEERQRGNFPDRFSGHQFPNYSSELNVNALLLGDSALYLCASSLQGPVNTEAFFGQGTRLTVV.

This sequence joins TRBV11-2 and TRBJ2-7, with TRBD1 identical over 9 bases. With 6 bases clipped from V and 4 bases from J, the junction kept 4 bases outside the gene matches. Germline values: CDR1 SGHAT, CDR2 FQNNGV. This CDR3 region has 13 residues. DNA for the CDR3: TGTGCCAGCAGTTGGGACAGGGTGTACGAGCAGTACTTC. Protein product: CASSWDRVYEQYF.

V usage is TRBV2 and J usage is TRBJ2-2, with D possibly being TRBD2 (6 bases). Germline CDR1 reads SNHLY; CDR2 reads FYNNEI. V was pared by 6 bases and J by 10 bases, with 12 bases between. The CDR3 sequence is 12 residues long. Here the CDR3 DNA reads TGTGCCAGCAGGAATTGGGAGGCGGAGCTGTTTTTT. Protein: CASRNWEAELFF.

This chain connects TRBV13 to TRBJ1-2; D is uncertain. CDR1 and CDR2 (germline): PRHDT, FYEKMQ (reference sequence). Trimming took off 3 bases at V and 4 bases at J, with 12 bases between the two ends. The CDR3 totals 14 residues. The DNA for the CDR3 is TGTGCCAGCAGCTTCTCTCAGACGGTCTATGGCTACACCTTC. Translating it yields CASSFSQTVYGYTF.

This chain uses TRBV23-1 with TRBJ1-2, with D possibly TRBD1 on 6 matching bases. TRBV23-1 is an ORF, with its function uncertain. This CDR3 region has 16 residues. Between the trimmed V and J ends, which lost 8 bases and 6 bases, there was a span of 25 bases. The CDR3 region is CASPSGVRGRRHGYTF. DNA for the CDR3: TGCGCCAGCCCATCTGGGGTTCGGGGGCGTAGACATGGCTACACCTTC.

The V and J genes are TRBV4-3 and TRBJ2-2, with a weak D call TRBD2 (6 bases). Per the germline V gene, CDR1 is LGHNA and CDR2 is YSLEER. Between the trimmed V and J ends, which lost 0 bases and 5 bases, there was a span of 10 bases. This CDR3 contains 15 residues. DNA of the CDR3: TGCGCCAGCAGCCAAGAGACTAGTAGGACCGGGGAGCTGTTTTTT. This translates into CASSQETSRTGELFF.